These 27 T cell receptor beta chains were sequenced from one sample in a study of blood T cell repertoires in COVID-19. Assay: immunoSEQ multiplex PCR; the TCRdb copy retains only in-frame clones and omits some. The table records under 140,000 clones, about 75% of them present only once. The material sequenced was peripheral blood. The receptors stem from a woman of 80 years or more with active or convalescent COVID-19.

This clone appeared once. The chain employs TRBV10-3 and TRBJ1-2, with D uncertain. The CDR3 extends over 14 amino acids. Trimming shortened V by 2 bases and J by 0 bases, and 7 bases separated the two germline ends. Germline V lookup: CDR1 ENHRY, CDR2 SYGVKD. In nucleotides, the CDR3 is TGTGCCATCAGTGAGGGCGGAGCTAACTATGGCTACACCTTC. It specifies CAISEGGANYGYTF.

J is TRBJ2-3 and V is TRBV29-1, with no clear D. Germline CDR1 is SQVTM and CDR2 is ANQGSEA. This CDR3 is 14 amino acids long. Trimming shortened V by 3 bases and J by 2 bases, and 12 bases separated the two germline ends. CDR3 sequence reads: CSVDSIRHTDTQYF. As DNA, the CDR3 is TGCAGCGTTGACTCCATTAGACACACAGATACGCAGTATTTT.

This chain uses TRBV6-5 with TRBJ2-7, with TRBD2 matching over 9 bases. After removal of 6 bases from V and 5 bases from J, the junction contained 5 bases not matched to a gene. Germline assignment: CDR1 MNHEY and CDR2 SVGAGI. The length of the CDR3 is 13 residues. The CDR3 here is CASSRGTSNEQYF. CDR3 nucleotides: TGTGCCAGCAGCCGCGGGACTAGCAACGAGCAGTACTTC.

V usage is TRBV11-2 and J usage is TRBJ2-6; 9 bases line up with TRBD1. The length of the CDR3 is 19 residues. The germline CDR1 and CDR2 sequences are SGHAT and FQNNGV. The ends lost 5 bases at V and 3 bases at J; junction bases unmatched: 14. The CDR3 region is CASSGAPGQGLYGANVLTF. CDR3 DNA: TGTGCCAGCAGCGGGGCGCCGGGACAGGGTCTATATGGGGCCAACGTCCTGACTTTC.

This sequence joins TRBV9 and TRBJ2-1; D not certain. The CDR3 loop spans 12 amino acids. Germline CDR1 is SGDLS and CDR2 is YYNGEE. V was trimmed by 4 bases and J by 9 bases, leaving 11 bases between them. The CDR3 DNA reads TGTGCCAGCAGCCCTCGAGGTGTTGAGCAGTTCTTC. It encodes CASSPRGVEQFF. The entire variable domain, with the rest obtained from reference TRBV9 and TRBJ2-1, is as follows: DSGVTQTPKHLITATGQRVTLRCSPRSGDLSVYWYQQSLDQGLQFLIQYYNGEERAKGNILERFSAQQFPDLHSELNLSSLELGDSALYFCASSPRGVEQFFGPGTRLTVL.

V is TRBV18 and J is TRBJ2-5; TRBD1 matches 10 bases. The trim removed 1 base at V and 5 bases at J, leaving 4 bases unmatched. The CDR3 spans 15 residues. Germline V CDR1 and CDR2: KGHSH, LQKENI. This CDR3 is CASSPRQGAEETQYF. In DNA, the CDR3 is TGTGCCAGCTCACCACGACAGGGGGCGGAGGAGACCCAGTACTTC.

CDR3 DNA: TGTGCCAGCAGTAAAGCGGGAGGGCCGGGTGAGCAGTACTTC. Translating gives CASSKAGGPGEQYF. The V and J genes are TRBV28 and TRBJ2-7; 10 bases fit TRBD2. The CDR3 is 14 residues long. Looked up from germline, CDR1 is MDHEN and CDR2 is SYDVKM. V was clipped by 5 bases and J by 7 bases; unmatched bases: 8.

The chain uses TRBV28 and TRBJ2-5; D possibly corresponds to TRBD2 (7 bases). The V and J ends lost 8 bases and 1 base respectively, with 11 bases between them. The V gene's germline CDR1 is MDHEN and CDR2 SYDVKM. The CDR3 length is 13 residues. CDR3 sequence reads: CASGGGPQETQYF. CDR3 bases: TGTGCCAGCGGGGGGGGGCCCCAAGAGACCCAGTACTTC. Variable domain in full (rest from reference TRBV28 and TRBJ2-5): DVKVTQSSRYLVKRTGEKVFLECVQDMDHENMFWYRQDPGLGLRLIYFSYDVKMKEKGDIPEGYSVSREKKERFSLILESASTNQTSMYLCASGGGPQETQYFGPGTRLLVL.

The J gene is TRBJ1-4, the V gene TRBV14, with 9 bases identical to TRBD1. This CDR3 contains 18 residues. Germline V gene sequence: CDR1 SGHDN, CDR2 FVKESK. With V trimmed by 3 bases and J by 2 bases, 10 bases remained unmatched. CDR3 sequence: CASSQIAGTGTTNEKLFF. In nucleotides, the CDR3 is TGTGCCAGCAGCCAGATAGCGGGGACAGGGACCACTAATGAAAAACTGTTTTTT.

J is TRBJ2-7 and V is TRBV3-1 (or the pseudogene TRBV3-2); D might be TRBD2 (5 bases). Trimming left V 1 base short and J 0 bases short, with 7 bases between. CDR3 size: 14 residues. Germline loops: CDR1 LGHDT, CDR2 YNNKEL (reference sequence). The CDR3 region has the DNA TGTGCCAGCAGCCAAGTTCGGGGCTCCTACGAGCAGTACTTC. The encoded protein is CASSQVRGSYEQYF.

The chain has TRBV28 and TRBJ2-5; D unclear. Germline V gives CDR1 MDHEN, CDR2 SYDVKM. The CDR3 has 11 residues. With 5 bases removed from V and 1 base from J, the gap between germline ends came to 2 bases. CDR3 residues: CASSRQETQYF. CDR3 in DNA: TGTGCCAGCAGTCGCCAAGAGACCCAGTACTTC.

A remark on this clone: The sample contains more than one DNA sequence encoding this CDR3. The V and J genes are TRBV4-3 and TRBJ1-5, with a possible D match to TRBD1 (6 bases). The germline V and J ends were trimmed by 3 bases and 5 bases, with 8 bases remaining between them. The CDR3 runs 13 residues. Germline V gene data show CDR1 as LGHNA and CDR2 as YSLEER. The CDR3 sequence: CASSQDSYQPQHF. The CDR3, as DNA: TGCGCCAGCAGCCAGGACAGTTATCAGCCCCAGCATTTT.

The chain carries TRBV5-1 and TRBJ2-5; 7 bases match TRBD2. Losses at the gene ends were 0 bases for V and 5 bases for J; bases not matched to a gene: 10. The CDR3 is 16 residues long. Germline CDR1 SGHRS, CDR2 YFSETQ. CDR3 region: CASSLEVGGSGETQYF. Written as DNA, the CDR3 is TGCGCCAGCAGCTTGGAGGTTGGCGGGAGTGGGGAGACCCAGTACTTC.

The CDR3 sequence: CASSLEAGNNQPQHF. Here the CDR3 DNA reads TGTGCCAGCAGCTTAGAAGCAGGGAACAATCAGCCCCAGCATTTT. The chain recombines TRBV7-2 with TRBJ1-5, with a tentative D call TRBD1 (5 bases). V was cut by 1 base and J by 3 bases, with 10 bases left in between. The CDR3 totals 15 residues. Germline V gene data show CDR1 as SGHTA and CDR2 as FQGNSA.

This clone has a single count. This chain joins TRBV15 and TRBJ2-3, with 11 bases that match TRBD1. The CDR3 has 14 amino acids. Germline V gene data show CDR1 as LNHNV and CDR2 as YYDKDF (reference sequence). The J segment lost 6 bases and the V segment lost 3 bases, leaving 2 bases of the junction unmatched. Here the CDR3 DNA reads TGTGCCACCAGCAGGGACAGGGGGCCGGATACGCAGTATTTT. This sequence encodes CATSRDRGPDTQYF.

The chain is built from TRBV9 and TRBJ2-3; 7 bases align to TRBD2. Trimming at V came to 4 bases and at J to 4 bases, leaving 9 bases not matched to a gene. Germline V gene lookup returns CDR1 SGDLS and CDR2 YYNGEE. The CDR3 runs 15 residues. CDR3: CASSPRTSQSDTQYF. For the CDR3, the DNA is TGTGCCAGCAGCCCTCGGACTAGTCAATCAGATACGCAGTATTTT. Together with reference TRBV9 and TRBJ2-3, the CDR3 gives the full variable domain: DSGVTQTPKHLITATGQRVTLRCSPRSGDLSVYWYQQSLDQGLQFLIQYYNGEERAKGNILERFSAQQFPDLHSELNLSSLELGDSALYFCASSPRTSQSDTQYFGPGTRLTVL.

The gene calls are TRBV5-5 and TRBJ2-5; no firm D call. V was clipped by 3 bases and J by 5 bases, with 14 bases between them. Germline-derived CDR1 and CDR2 are SGHKS and YYEKEE (reference sequence). The CDR3 is 14 residues long. CDR3 loop: CASSSTPAGETQYF. The CDR3 DNA is TGTGCCAGCAGCTCGACTCCCGCTGGTGAGACCCAGTACTTC.

In its sample, this clone was seen a few times. This sequence joins TRBV20-1 and TRBJ2-2; 7 nucleotides align to TRBD2. The ends lost 3 bases at V and 5 bases at J; junction bases unmatched: 6. CDR1 and CDR2 from the germline V gene are DFQATT and SNEGSKA (reference sequence). This CDR3 is built from 14 residues. CDR3 protein: CSASEGGSTGELFF. The CDR3 DNA reads as TGCAGTGCTAGTGAGGGAGGGAGTACCGGGGAGCTGTTTTTT.

This chain joins TRBV7-9 and TRBJ2-7, with 10 bases lining up with TRBD1. Losses at the gene ends were 5 bases for V and 6 bases for J; bases not matched to a gene: 7. The CDR3 runs to 14 residues. Germline CDR1 SEHNR, CDR2 FQNEAQ (reference sequence). CDR3 sequence reads: CASSLAGTGAEQYF. CDR3 DNA sequence: TGTGCCAGCAGCCTCGCCGGGACAGGGGCCGAGCAGTACTTC.

This clone showed up just once. The chain uses TRBV18 and TRBJ1-3; weak D call: TRBD1 (5 bases). Germline lookup yields CDR1 KGHSH and CDR2 LQKENI. Trimming cost V 3 bases and J 2 bases, with 11 bases left between them. The CDR3 is 15 amino acids. The CDR3 region has the DNA TGTGCCAGCTCACCCACGGTCAGGGCTGGAAACACCATATATTTT. It is translated as CASSPTVRAGNTIYF.

The CDR3 nucleotides read TGCAGCGTGACCCCGGACTCCAGCTCCTACAATGAGCAGTTCTTC. It encodes CSVTPDSSSYNEQFF. This chain joins TRBV29-1 and TRBJ2-1; tentative D call: TRBD2 (5 bases). Trimming removed 6 bases from V and 0 bases from J, with 15 bases in between. CDR3 size: 15 residues. Germline V lookup: CDR1 SQVTM, CDR2 ANQGSEA.

Written as DNA, the CDR3 is TGTGCCAGCAGCCAAGATTCGGGGGGAGGAGGAACAGATACGCAGTATTTT. Translated: CASSQDSGGGGTDTQYF. V usage is TRBV3-1 (or the pseudogene TRBV3-2) and J usage is TRBJ2-3; the match to TRBD2 covers 7 bases. V trimming: 0 bases; J trimming: 3 bases; junction bases outside the gene matches: 9. The CDR3 loop spans 17 amino acids. CDR1 LGHDT and CDR2 YNNKEL come from the germline V gene (reference sequence).

The genes are TRBV19 and TRBJ2-2; the match to TRBD1 covers 12 bases. This CDR3 comprises 16 residues. Germline V gene data show CDR1 as LNHDA and CDR2 as SQIVND (reference sequence). With V trimmed by 7 bases and J by 5 bases, 8 bases remained unmatched. The CDR3 region has the DNA TGTGCCAGTACCCGGGACAGGGGGCACAGTACCGGGGAGCTGTTTTTT. This gives the protein CASTRDRGHSTGELFF.

The CDR3 nucleotides read TGTGCCAGCAGCTTGGCCCCTTCTACCGGCCAAGAGACCCAGTACTTC. Translation: CASSLAPSTGQETQYF. The V gene is TRBV5-4, the J gene TRBJ2-5; D unclear. From germline, CDR1 is SGHNT and CDR2 YYREEE (reference sequence). V was trimmed by 0 bases and J by 1 base, leaving 13 bases between them. The CDR3 consists of 16 residues.

The chain carries TRBV11-3 and TRBJ2-3, with 8 positions matching TRBD1. The CDR3 is 14 amino acids. CDR1 SGHNT and CDR2 YENEEA come from the germline V gene. J was trimmed by 3 bases and V by 1 base; bases with no gene match: 0. CDR3 in DNA: TGTGCCAGCAGCTTAGGACAGGGGACAGATACGCAGTATTTT. Translation gives CASSLGQGTDTQYF.

This chain links TRBV30 with TRBJ1-1; 7 positions agree with TRBD1. Germline lookup yields CDR1 GTSNPN and CDR2 SVGIG (reference sequence). The CDR3 totals 13 residues. With V trimmed by 4 bases and J by 0 bases, 2 bases remained unmatched. For the CDR3, the DNA is TGTGCCTGGATGGGACAGCTGAACACTGAAGCTTTCTTT. Protein: CAWMGQLNTEAFF.

The V call is TRBV3-1 (or the pseudogene TRBV3-2), the J call TRBJ2-7, with a possible D match to TRBD1 (6 bases). Germline V gene sequence: CDR1 LGHDT, CDR2 YNNKEL (reference sequence). The V end lost 1 base, the J end lost 3 bases, and 13 bases lay between the germline ends. The CDR3 covers 15 residues. This CDR3 reads CASSQAWTAGYEQYF. CDR3 bases: TGTGCCAGCAGCCAAGCTTGGACAGCCGGCTACGAGCAGTACTTC.